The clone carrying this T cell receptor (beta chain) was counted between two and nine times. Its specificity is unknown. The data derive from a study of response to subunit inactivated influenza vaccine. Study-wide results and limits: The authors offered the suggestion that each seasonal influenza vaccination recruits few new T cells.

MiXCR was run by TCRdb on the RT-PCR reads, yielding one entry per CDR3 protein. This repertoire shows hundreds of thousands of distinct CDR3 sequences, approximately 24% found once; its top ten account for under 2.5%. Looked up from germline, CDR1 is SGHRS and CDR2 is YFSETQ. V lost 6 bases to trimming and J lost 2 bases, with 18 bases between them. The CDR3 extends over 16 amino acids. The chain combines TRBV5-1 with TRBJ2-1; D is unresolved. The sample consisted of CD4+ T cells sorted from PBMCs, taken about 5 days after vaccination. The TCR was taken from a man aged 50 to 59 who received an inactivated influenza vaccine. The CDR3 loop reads CASTLGPSLAYNEQFF. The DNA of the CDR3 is TGCGCCAGCACCCTCGGACCGAGCTTAGCCTACAATGAGCAGTTCTTC.